This entry lists 8 T cell receptor beta chains sequenced from one sample in a study of post-analysis software for immune sequencing data. General study findings and limits: TRBV segments more frequent in patients than in controls numbered a few and included TRBV5-6, TRBV5-1 and TRBV20-1.

These receptors have no known antigen. Libraries were made from TCR beta cDNA, and they carried unique molecular identifiers. TCRdb reprocessed the PCR reads via MiXCR and lists one record per CDR3 protein. The sample has fewer than 900,000 distinct CDR3 sequences, about 45% seen once; the top ten hold approximately 4.4%. The sequencing sample was made of blood. Receptor source: a girl aged 10 to 17 with multiple sclerosis.

For this clonotype: This likely came from a read error, as a far larger clone is one base away. The rearrangement joins TRBV12-3 or TRBV12-4 to TRBJ1-1; D is undetermined. The CDR3 has 13 residues. The CDR3, as DNA: TGTGCCAGCAGTTTGGGTCCGAACTCTGAAGCTTTCTTT. Protein sequence: CASSLGPNSEAFF.

The chain combines TRBV6-1 with TRBJ2-3; 9 nucleotides match TRBD2. The CDR3 covers 16 residues. Germline V CDR1 and CDR2: MNHNS, SASEGT. Losses at the gene ends were 1 base for V and 7 bases for J; bases not matched to a gene: 9. CDR3 residues: CASSEDGGRGPNTQYF. The CDR3 nucleotides are TGTGCCAGCAGTGAAGATGGCGGGAGGGGCCCTAATACGCAGTATTTT.

This chain uses TRBV6-4 with TRBJ1-5, with a weak D call TRBD1 (6 bases). The CDR3 length is 13 residues. V was cut by 5 bases and J by 5 bases, with 10 bases left in between. Germline values: CDR1 MRHNA, CDR2 SNTAGT. In DNA form, the CDR3 reads TGTGCCAGCAGTAGGGGGTTCGATCAGCCCCAGCATTTT. Its protein product is CASSRGFDQPQHF.

This clonotype was observed a handful of times. The chain couples TRBV27 to TRBJ2-5; 12 bases fit TRBD1. The J call is doubtful: the DNA matches TRBJ2-7 better. The CDR3 length is 16 residues. Germline V CDR1 and CDR2: MNHEY, SMNVEV (reference sequence). As DNA, the CDR3 is TGTGCCAGCAGTCCAGCCCCGGGACAGGGGGCTCACGAGCAGTACTTC. Encoded protein: CASSPAPGQGAHEQYF.

This clonotype was found a few times. The J gene is TRBJ2-7, the V gene TRBV7-2; 8 bases map to TRBD1. Germline trimming cut 2 bases from V and 4 bases from J; bases unmatched to any gene: 10. This CDR3 spans 16 amino acids. Looked up from germline, CDR1 is SGHTA and CDR2 is FQGNSA. CDR3 nucleotides: TGTGCCAGCAGCTTAAGGGAGGACAGGGTAGATTACGAGCAGTACTTC. Translated: CASSLREDRVDYEQYF.

The CDR3, as DNA: TGCGCCAGCAGCCAAAACGGGAAATTGGGCGAGCAGTACTTC. Its translation: CASSQNGKLGEQYF. The chain employs TRBV4-3 and TRBJ2-4, with D tentatively TRBD2 (5 bases). The end of the DNA aligns better with TRBJ2-7, so the J call may be wrong. Looked up from germline, CDR1 is LGHNA and CDR2 is YSLEER. This CDR3 has 14 amino acids.

The chain links TRBV11-2 to TRBJ2-3, with unresolved D. CDR3 length: 12 amino acids. Trimming stripped 8 bases from V and 5 bases from J, with 11 bases between. Germline-derived CDR1 and CDR2 are SGHAT and FQNNGV. CDR3 bases: TGTGCCAGCGGCGCCATTGTAGATACGCAGTATTTT. Its protein is CASGAIVDTQYF.

This clonotype was picked up a small number of times. This chain joins TRBV5-1 and TRBJ2-3, with 15 positions matching TRBD2. The CDR3 is made up of 17 amino acids. J was trimmed by 2 bases and V by 3 bases; bases with no gene match: 4. Germline CDR1 reads SGHRS; CDR2 reads YFSETQ. CDR3 DNA sequence: TGCGCCAGCAGCTCAGGACTAGCGGGAGGGAACACAGATACGCAGTATTTT. This translates into CASSSGLAGGNTDTQYF.